This T cell receptor beta chain emerged from a study of shared clonotypes between healthy human individuals. Study-level results: Across subsets, estimated richness was generally greater for naive than for memory populations. Sequencing depth was expected to affect clonotype sharing among donors.

About this clone: Antigen specificity is unknown.

Here immunoSEQ multiplex PCR was the method, and the copy in TCRdb shows in-frame clones only, minus some. The sample gives roughly 2,300,000 clones, about nine tenths of which show up once; about 0.41% is in the top ten. The CDR3 loop spans 14 amino acids. V lost 3 bases, J lost 6 bases, and 14 bases lay in between. The germline CDR1 and CDR2 sequences are SGHRS and YFSETQ. This TCR derives from a man between 18 and 35 years old in good health. Some clones in this sample may be carry-over from other donors' samples. The chain employs TRBV5-1 and TRBJ2-3; D ambiguous. Sequenced sample: naive CD4+ T cells from PBMCs. Subset reported: CD45RA+ positively selected. CDR3 DNA: TGCGCCAGCAGCTCCCTTCCCATCCGGGATACGCAGTATTTT. This encodes CASSSLPIRDTQYF.